This TCR beta chain is drawn from a study of T cell responses to AZD1222 COVID-19 vaccine. The V segment lost 5 bases and the J segment 5 bases; nucleotides outside the gene matches: 6. The CDR3 runs 14 residues. In germline, CDR1 is MNHNY, CDR2 SVGAGI (reference sequence). Broader study findings: Clonal diversity may have been underestimated, and the donors were mostly white British, with more females than males. Scientists sampled the repertoires only once the peak T cell response had passed.

The repertoire was sequenced with immunoSEQ multiplex PCR; TCRdb's copy has only in-frame clones and lacks some. This table holds tens of thousands of clones, approximately 89% found once. In regard to this clone: Its antigen is currently unknown.

The chain joins TRBV6-6 to TRBJ1-1; 9 nucleotides line up with TRBD1. The specimen was peripheral blood, collected on day 0 of AZD1222 vaccination. The source is an adult in good health. The DNA of the CDR3 is TGTGCCAGCAGTAACCGACAGGGGGTGACTGAAGCTTTCTTT. It translates to CASSNRQGVTEAFF.